The clone carrying this T cell receptor (beta chain) has a count of ten or more. No antigen is known for it. The sample originates from a study of T cells in Graves' hyperthyroidism and ophthalmopathy. Overall study findings and caveats: Most thyroid clonotypes that were expanded above 0.001 also turned up in blood.

RNA transcripts gave rise to amplified TCR beta CDR3 regions. Carried out on the TCR CDR3, a first-round RT-PCR used the HTBI primer set. TCRdb re-analysed the multiplex PCR reads in MiXCR, keeping a single row per CDR3 protein. Of 300,000 to 450,000 distinct CDR3 sequences listed, approximately 18% are singletons. The V end was cut by 4 bases, the J end by 0 bases, with 10 bases between. The CDR3 spans 14 residues. Germline V gene data show CDR1 as SNHLY and CDR2 as FYNNEI. The TCR sequence derives from a man younger than 35 with Graves' ophthalmopathy. The sample taken for sequencing was blood. This chain uses TRBV2 with TRBJ2-7, with D tentatively TRBD2 (6 bases). The CDR3 nucleotides read TGTGCCAGCAGTGTCGGACTATACTCCTACGAGCAGTACTTC. Its protein product is CASSVGLYSYEQYF.